Listed below are T cell receptor beta chains from one sample, sequenced in a study of blood T cell repertoires in COVID-19. Using immunoSEQ multiplex PCR, the repertoire was profiled, and TCRdb retains in-frame clones only, with some absent. The profile shows around 450,000 clones, approximately 90% of them singletons. Sequences were obtained from peripheral blood. These receptors came from a woman aged 25 to 39 with acute or convalescent COVID-19. The CDR3 runs from the conserved cysteine through the conserved F or W. Fields, in order: D gene, clone size, V gene, J gene, CDR3 DNA, CDR3 protein. A D gene is named only where the DNA matches it firmly. Clone size is shown for a subset of rows, as once, few, many or a class of expanded clone.

TRBD1,-,TRBV6-5,TRBJ1-6,TGTGCCAGCAGTTACAGCCTGGACAGGGTGAATTCACCCCTCCACTTT,CASSYSLDRVNSPLHF
TRBD2,-,TRBV9,TRBJ2-1,TGTGCCAGCAGCGTAACCCCCCTCGGGGGGGAGAACAATGAGCAGTTCTTC,CASSVTPLGGENNEQFF
-,-,TRBV9,TRBJ2-7,TGTGCCAGCAGCCCAGGGAACTACGAGCAGTACTTC,CASSPGNYEQYF
-,-,TRBV18,TRBJ1-2,TGTGCCAGCTCACCGGGACAAGCTAACTATGGCTACACCTTC,CASSPGQANYGYTF
-,-,TRBV19,TRBJ1-2,TGTGCCAGTAGCCCGGGATCCACCTGGTATGGCTACACCTTC,CASSPGSTWYGYTF
TRBD2,-,TRBV30,TRBJ2-7,TGTGCCTGGAGTGAACAACTAGCGGAGAAAACCTACGAGCAGTACTTC,CAWSEQLAEKTYEQYF
-,-,TRBV15,TRBJ1-1,TGTGCCACCAGCAGAGATCTGGGGGCGGCGAACACTGAAGCTTTCTTT,CATSRDLGAANTEAFF
TRBD2,-,TRBV30,TRBJ2-2,TGTGCCTGGAGTGTACGACTAGCGGGGGGGCCCAGCACCGGGGAGCTGTTTTTT,CAWSVRLAGGPSTGELFF
TRBD1,-,TRBV28,TRBJ1-1,TGTGCCAGCAGTTTGCCGGGACAGGGGATCACTGAAGCTTTCTTT,CASSLPGQGITEAFF
-,-,TRBV10-2,TRBJ2-7,TGCGCCAGCAGTGAGGACAGCTCCTACGAGCAGTACTTC,CASSEDSSYEQYF
-,-,TRBV10-3,TRBJ1-2,TGTGCCATCAGTGTAGACAGAACTACTTACACCTTC,CAISVDRTTYTF
-,-,TRBV30,TRBJ2-3,TGTGCCTGGAGTCACGGACTAGATACGCAGTATTTT,CAWSHGLDTQYF
-,-,TRBV19,TRBJ1-5,TGTGCCAGTAGTATTCAGCCAGGGGATCTAAGCAATCAGCCCCAGCATTTT,CASSIQPGDLSNQPQHF
-,-,TRBV9,TRBJ2-1,TGTGCCAGCAGCGTAGTAGGGGCGCACAATGAGCAGTTCTTC,CASSVVGAHNEQFF
TRBD2,-,TRBV5-5,TRBJ2-7,TGTGCCAGCAGTGCGGCGGGGGAAGGAAACGAGCAGTACTTC,CASSAAGEGNEQYF
TRBD1,many,TRBV30,TRBJ2-7,TGTGCCTTCAAAGGGACAGGGGACTACGAGCAGTACTTC,CAFKGTGDYEQYF
-,-,TRBV5-5,TRBJ1-3,TGTGCCAGCAGCTTGGTGGGGCGAGCGGGAAACACCATATATTTT,CASSLVGRAGNTIYF
TRBD1,once,TRBV28,TRBJ1-2,TGTGCCAGCAGTTTAAGGGGACAGGGGTACTATGGCTACACCTTC,CASSLRGQGYYGYTF
-,-,TRBV6-1,TRBJ1-5,TGTGCCAGCAGTGAAGCCGGAGGGGCGCGGGATCAGCCCCAGCATTTT,CASSEAGGARDQPQHF
TRBD1,-,TRBV13,TRBJ1-2,TGTGCCAGCAGCCGAGGACAGGGGGGCGGCTACACCTTC,CASSRGQGGGYTF
-,-,TRBV6-5,TRBJ2-5,TGTGCCAGCAGTTACTCGGGAGGGTACTTC,CASSYSGGYF
-,-,TRBV5-1,TRBJ2-2,TGCGCCAGCAGCTTGTTAACAGACAACACCGGGGAGCTGTTTTTT,CASSLLTDNTGELFF
TRBD1,-,TRBV5-6,TRBJ2-2,TGTGCCAGCAGACCTAGGACAGGGGTGTCCGGGGAGCTGTTTTTT,CASRPRTGVSGELFF
TRBD1,-,TRBV24-1,TRBJ2-5,TGTGCCACCAGTTCCGGGACAGGGGGCCTGTACCAAGAGACCCAGTACTTC,CATSSGTGGLYQETQYF
TRBD1,-,TRBV7-8,TRBJ1-3,TGTGCCAGCAGCTTAGACAGGGGAACGTCTGGAAACACCATATATTTT,CASSLDRGTSGNTIYF
TRBD1,-,TRBV25-1,TRBJ2-1,TGTGCCAGCAGTGATCCGGGACAGGGCTATAGTTGGGTCTTC,CASSDPGQGYSWVF
-,-,TRBV5-5,TRBJ1-1,TGTGCCACACGGGGGTCAATGACTGAAGCTTTCTTT,CATRGSMTEAFF
-,-,TRBV5-4,TRBJ2-3,TGTGCCAGCAGCGACGCGAGGGGGGGGAAAGGATCAGATACGCAGTATTTT,CASSDARGGKGSDTQYF